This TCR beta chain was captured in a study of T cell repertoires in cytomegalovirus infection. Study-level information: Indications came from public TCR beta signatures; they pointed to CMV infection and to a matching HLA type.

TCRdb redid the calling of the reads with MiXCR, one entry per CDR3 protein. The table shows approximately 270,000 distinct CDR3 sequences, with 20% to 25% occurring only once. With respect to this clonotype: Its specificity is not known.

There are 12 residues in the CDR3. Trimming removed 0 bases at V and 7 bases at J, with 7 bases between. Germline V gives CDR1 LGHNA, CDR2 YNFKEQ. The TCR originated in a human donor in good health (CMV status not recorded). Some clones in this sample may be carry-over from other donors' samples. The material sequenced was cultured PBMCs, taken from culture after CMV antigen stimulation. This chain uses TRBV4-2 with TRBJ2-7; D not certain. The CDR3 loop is CASSQDGTEQYF. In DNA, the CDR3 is TGTGCCAGCAGCCAAGATGGAACTGAGCAGTACTTC.